The source of this T cell receptor beta chain is a study of cytomegalovirus exposure and HLA in healthy donors. This table comes from immunoSEQ multiplex PCR, and its TCRdb copy is limited to in-frame clones, with some not included. The sample lists about 53,000 clones; roughly nine tenths were seen once. Germline V gene sequence: CDR1 LGHNA, CDR2 YSLEER. V lost 1 base, J lost 10 bases, and 17 bases lay in between. The CDR3 has 15 amino acids. The receptor's source is a man aged 18 to 29 in good health and CMV-seronegative. The sequenced sample consisted of PBMCs. This chain links TRBV4-3 with TRBJ2-1; a weak D match, TRBD2 (6 bases). CDR3 in amino acids: CASSQGVLAVSEQFF. CDR3 DNA sequence: TGCGCCAGCAGCCAAGGGGTACTAGCTGTCAGCGAGCAGTTCTTC.